The 10 T cell receptor beta chains listed next were all sequenced from one sample in a study of T cells in Graves' hyperthyroidism and ophthalmopathy (dated by TCRdb to the late 2010s). The library was produced with multiplex PCR. Instrument used: Illumina HiSeq 2000. TCR beta CDR3 regions were amplified from RNA transcripts. The first round of RT-PCR for the TCR CDR3 was performed with the HTBI primer set and the Qiagen OneStep RT-PCR kit. TCRdb reprocessed the public reads (quality trimming at Q25 with fastp, clone calling with MiXCR) and kept in-frame beta chains. Rows with one shared CDR3 protein collapse into an entry with the most common genes and DNA. The sample table records around 480,000 distinct CDR3 sequences; about an eighth of these occur just once. The ten largest clones capture around a sixth of the sample. Sequencing input: blood. These receptors were collected from a woman aged 18-29 years with Graves' hyperthyroidism.

This clonotype was recorded a few times. This sequence joins TRBV27 and TRBJ2-1; TRBD1 agrees at 7 bases. This CDR3 comprises 13 residues. V shed 6 bases, J shed 14 bases, and the junction held 13 bases outside the gene matches. Germline lookup yields CDR1 MNHEY and CDR2 SMNVEV (reference sequence). This chain's CDR3 is CASSSDREGVKFF. CDR3 bases: TGTGCCAGCAGCAGTGACAGGGAAGGGGTTAAGTTCTTC.

The sample holds many counts of this clonotype. The chain joins TRBV6-1 to TRBJ2-1; 11 bases are a match to TRBD2. Germline lookup yields CDR1 MNHNS and CDR2 SASEGT. J lost 6 bases, V lost 7 bases, and 5 bases had no gene match. The CDR3 loop spans 14 amino acids. The CDR3 loop is CASTTSGSSNEQFF. The CDR3 nucleotides are TGTGCCAGCACCACTAGCGGGAGTTCCAATGAGCAGTTCTTC.

The sample holds many counts of this clonotype. J is TRBJ2-5 and V is TRBV3-1; D call uncertain. From germline, CDR1 is LGHDT and CDR2 YNNKEL (reference sequence). This CDR3 is built from 13 residues. V gave up 1 base and J gave up 7 bases, with 10 bases separating them. As DNA, the CDR3 is TGTGCCAGCAGCCAAGTGGCGCGTGGGACCCAGTACTTC. It specifies CASSQVARGTQYF.

This clonotype was counted at least ten times. CDR3 protein: CASSQVGEGGGYTF. In DNA, the CDR3 is TGTGCCAGCAGCCAAGTAGGGGAGGGTGGTGGCTACACCTTC. The rearrangement joins TRBV4-2 to TRBJ1-2, with D perhaps TRBD1 (5 bases). Germline V gene lookup returns CDR1 LGHNA and CDR2 YNFKEQ. The CDR3 is 14 residues long. V dropped 1 base and J dropped 7 bases, with 13 bases sitting between them.

This clonotype was detected a few times. The chain combines TRBV20-1 with TRBJ2-7, with D unresolved. Germline CDR1 DFQATT, CDR2 SNEGSKA (reference sequence). Trimming removed 0 bases at V and 7 bases at J, with 10 bases between. This CDR3 contains 12 residues. In DNA, the CDR3 is TGCAGTGCTAGAGATGGGGTGGGTGAGCAGTACTTC. This gives the protein CSARDGVGEQYF.

This clonotype was recorded at least ten times. The chain combines TRBV27 with TRBJ1-2; tentative D call: TRBD1 (6 bases). V was shortened by 3 bases and J by 4 bases, with 15 bases between the two germline ends. CDR1 MNHEY and CDR2 SMNVEV come from the germline V gene (reference sequence). The CDR3 extends over 15 amino acids. The CDR3: CASSFSGRGSYGYTF. The CDR3 DNA reads as TGTGCCAGCAGTTTTTCGGGAAGGGGGTCCTATGGCTACACCTTC.

This clonotype was seen more than once but under ten times. A read error is possible here, since a much larger clone lies one base away. V is TRBV7-2 and J is TRBJ2-7, with 12 positions matching TRBD2. CDR3 size: 14 residues. Trimming removed 3 bases from V and 6 bases from J; junction bases left unmatched: 3. The germline V gene encodes CDR1 SGHTA and CDR2 FQGNSA. CDR3 nucleotides: TGTGCCAGCAGCTTCCTAGCGGGAGGGAGCGAGCAGTACGTC. It is translated as CASSFLAGGSEQYV.

This clonotype occurred many times. CDR3 in amino acids: CAWSGNLRGYTF. The DNA of the CDR3 is TGTGCCTGGAGTGGTAATCTGAGGGGCTACACCTTC. The V call is TRBV30, the J call TRBJ1-2, with D unresolved. CDR1 and CDR2 from the germline V gene are GTSNPN and SVGIG (reference sequence). This CDR3 comprises 12 residues. The V and J ends lost 1 base and 8 bases respectively, with 11 bases between them.

This clonotype has just a few counts. The chain is built from TRBV29-1 and TRBJ1-2; tentative D call: TRBD1 (5 bases). Deletions cut 6 bases from V and 2 bases from J, with 10 bases between. The germline V gene has CDR1 SQVTM and CDR2 ANQGSEA. The CDR3 runs to 12 residues. CDR3: CSVRRENYGYTF. The CDR3 DNA reads as TGCAGCGTGCGCAGGGAAAACTATGGCTACACCTTC.

This chain joins TRBV10-3 and TRBJ2-7; TRBD2 matches 12 bases. V dropped 3 bases and J dropped 9; count of bases not matched to a gene: 3. This CDR3 has 13 amino acids. Germline V lookup: CDR1 ENHRY, CDR2 SYGVKD. CDR3 nucleotide sequence: TGTGCCATCAGTGACAGACTAGCGGGAGCGCAGTACTTC. Translation: CAISDRLAGAQYF.